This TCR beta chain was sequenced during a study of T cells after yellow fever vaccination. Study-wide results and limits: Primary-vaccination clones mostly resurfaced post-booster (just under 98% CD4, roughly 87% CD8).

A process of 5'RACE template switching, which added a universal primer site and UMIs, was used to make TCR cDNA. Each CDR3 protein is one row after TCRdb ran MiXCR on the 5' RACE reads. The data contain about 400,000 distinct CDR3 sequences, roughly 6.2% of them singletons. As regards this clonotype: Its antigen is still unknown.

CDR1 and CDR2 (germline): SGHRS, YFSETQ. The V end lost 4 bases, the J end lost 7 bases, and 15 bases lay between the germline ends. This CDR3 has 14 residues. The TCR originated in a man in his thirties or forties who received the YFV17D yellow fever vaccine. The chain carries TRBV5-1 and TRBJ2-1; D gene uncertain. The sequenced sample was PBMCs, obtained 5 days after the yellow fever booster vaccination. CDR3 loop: CASSPDGRRNEQFF. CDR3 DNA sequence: TGCGCCAGCAGCCCGGACGGGCGGAGAAATGAGCAGTTCTTC.